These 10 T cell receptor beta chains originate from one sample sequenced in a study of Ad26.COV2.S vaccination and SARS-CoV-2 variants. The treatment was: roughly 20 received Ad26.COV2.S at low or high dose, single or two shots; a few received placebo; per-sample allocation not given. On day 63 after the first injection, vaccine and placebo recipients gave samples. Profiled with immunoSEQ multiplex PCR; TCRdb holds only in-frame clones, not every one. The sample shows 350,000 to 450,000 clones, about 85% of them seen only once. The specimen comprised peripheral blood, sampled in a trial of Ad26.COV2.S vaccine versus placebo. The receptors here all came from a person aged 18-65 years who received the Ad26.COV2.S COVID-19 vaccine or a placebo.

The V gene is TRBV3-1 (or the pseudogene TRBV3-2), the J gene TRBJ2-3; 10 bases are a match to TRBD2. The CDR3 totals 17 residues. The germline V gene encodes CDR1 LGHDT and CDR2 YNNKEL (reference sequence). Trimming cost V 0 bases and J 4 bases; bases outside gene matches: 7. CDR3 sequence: CASSQDGSGGESDTQYF. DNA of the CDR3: TGTGCCAGCAGCCAAGACGGGAGCGGGGGGGAGTCAGATACGCAGTATTTT.

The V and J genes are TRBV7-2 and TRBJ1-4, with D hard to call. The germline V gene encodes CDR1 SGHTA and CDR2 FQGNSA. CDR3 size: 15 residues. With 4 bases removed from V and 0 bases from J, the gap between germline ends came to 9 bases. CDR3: CASSSNVATNEKLFF. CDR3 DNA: TGTGCCAGCAGCTCAAATGTTGCAACTAATGAAAAACTGTTTTTT.

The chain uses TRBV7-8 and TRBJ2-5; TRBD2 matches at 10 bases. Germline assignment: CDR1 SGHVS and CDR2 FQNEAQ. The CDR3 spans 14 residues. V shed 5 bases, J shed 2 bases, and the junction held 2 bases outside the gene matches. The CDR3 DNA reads TGTGCCAGCAGCCATAGCGGGGGGCAAGAGACCCAGTACTTC. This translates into CASSHSGGQETQYF. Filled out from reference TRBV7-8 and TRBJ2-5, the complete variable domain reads GAGVSQSPRYKVAKRGQDVALRCDPISGHVSLFWYQQALGQGPEFLTYFQNEAQLDKSGLPSDRFFAERPEGSVSTLKIQRTQQEDSAVYLCASSHSGGQETQYFGPGTRLLVL.

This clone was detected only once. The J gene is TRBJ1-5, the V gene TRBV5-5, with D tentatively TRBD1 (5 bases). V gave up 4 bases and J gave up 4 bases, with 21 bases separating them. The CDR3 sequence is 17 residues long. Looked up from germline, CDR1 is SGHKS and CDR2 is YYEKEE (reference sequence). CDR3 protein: CASSRSYDIGGNQPQHF. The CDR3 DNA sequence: TGTGCCAGCAGCCGGTCGTATGATATTGGGGGTAATCAGCCCCAGCATTTT. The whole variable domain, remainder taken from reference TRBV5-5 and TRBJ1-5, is DAGVTQSPTHLIKTRGQQVTLRCSPISGHKSVSWYQQVLGQGPQFIFQYYEKEERGRGNFPDRFSARQFPNYSSELNVNALLLGDSALYLCASSRSYDIGGNQPQHFGDGTRLSIL.

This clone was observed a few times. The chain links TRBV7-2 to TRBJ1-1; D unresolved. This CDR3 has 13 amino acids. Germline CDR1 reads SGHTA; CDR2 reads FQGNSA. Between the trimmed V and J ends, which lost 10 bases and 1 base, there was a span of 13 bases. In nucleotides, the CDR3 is TGTGCCACCCGCCCAATACGGAACACTGAAGCTTTCTTT. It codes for CATRPIRNTEAFF.

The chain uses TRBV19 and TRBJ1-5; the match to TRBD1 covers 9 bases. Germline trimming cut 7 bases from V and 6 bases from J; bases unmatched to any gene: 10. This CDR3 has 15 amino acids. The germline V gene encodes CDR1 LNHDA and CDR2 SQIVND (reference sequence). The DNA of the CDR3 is TGTGCCAGTACCCCGCGGGACAGGGTATTTCAGCCCCAGCATTTT. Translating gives CASTPRDRVFQPQHF.

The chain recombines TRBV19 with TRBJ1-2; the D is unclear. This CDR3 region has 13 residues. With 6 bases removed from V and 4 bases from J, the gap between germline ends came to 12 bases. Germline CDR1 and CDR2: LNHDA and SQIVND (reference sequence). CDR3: CASSQDEGYGYTF. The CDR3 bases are TGTGCCAGTAGCCAGGACGAGGGCTATGGCTACACCTTC.

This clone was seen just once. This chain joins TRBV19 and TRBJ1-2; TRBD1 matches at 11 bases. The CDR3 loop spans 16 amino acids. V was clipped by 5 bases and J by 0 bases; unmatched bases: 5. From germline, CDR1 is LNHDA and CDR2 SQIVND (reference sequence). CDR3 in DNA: TGTGCCAGTAGTGCCGGGACAGGGGGGCCTAACTATGGCTACACCTTC. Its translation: CASSAGTGGPNYGYTF.

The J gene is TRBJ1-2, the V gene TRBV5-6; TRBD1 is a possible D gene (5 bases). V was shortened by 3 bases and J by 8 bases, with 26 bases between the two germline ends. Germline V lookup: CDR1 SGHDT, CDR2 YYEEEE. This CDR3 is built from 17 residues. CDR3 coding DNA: TGTGCCAGCAGCTCGTGGTCCCGGGACGGCTACTGGTGGGGCTACACCTTC. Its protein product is CASSSWSRDGYWWGYTF.

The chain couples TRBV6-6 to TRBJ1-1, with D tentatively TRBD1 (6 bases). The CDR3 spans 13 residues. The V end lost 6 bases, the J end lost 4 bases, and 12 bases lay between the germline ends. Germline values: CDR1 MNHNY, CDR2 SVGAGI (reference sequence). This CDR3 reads CASSNRDITEAFF. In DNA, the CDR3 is TGTGCCAGCAGCAACCGGGACATCACTGAAGCTTTCTTT.